This entry concerns a single T cell receptor beta chain. What it recognizes is unknown. After isolation, RNA underwent reverse transcription to generate cDNA as the sequencing template. Profiling relied on immunoSEQ multiplex PCR, and the TCRdb table lists in-frame clones only, not all of them. The sample lists some 110,000 clones, 58% occurring once. This sample was taken from a study of CD8+ T cells in alopecia areata. The overall study: Tofacitinib ran for 6 to 18 months before 6 months off drug. Notes on the study in general: Many expanded lesional clones persisted in scalp and blood during tofacitinib. The study also sequences resident alphabeta T cells of normal skin in scalp samples.

Treatment meaning: oral pan-JAK inhibitor, 5-10 mg twice daily. It was from PBMCs that CD4+ and CD8+ T cells were sorted. In germline, CDR1 is MGHRA, CDR2 YSYEKL. CDR3 length: 16 residues. V was cut by 1 base and J by 3 bases, with 14 bases left in between. The clonotype originates from a human donor with alopecia areata. The chain employs TRBV4-1 and TRBJ2-3, with D possibly matching TRBD1 (7 bases). The input for sequencing was CD8+ T cells sorted from blood, taken at week 4, from a patient treated with tofacitinib. The CDR3 sequence is CASSQAPAGGTDTQYF. The CDR3, as DNA: TGCGCCAGCAGCCAAGCCCCTGCAGGGGGGACAGATACGCAGTATTTT.